This T cell receptor beta chain is from a study of CD8 T cells in ankylosing spondylitis. Overall study findings and caveats: About 8 highly homologous variants made up a TCR beta motif, and this motif appeared characteristic of ankylosing spondylitis blood.

Regarding this clonotype: Its cognate antigen is unknown.

TCRdb re-called the 5' RACE reads with MiXCR, one entry per CDR3 protein. The repertoire has 350,000 or so distinct CDR3 sequences, 8% of them found once; the top ten carry more than 14%. From germline, CDR1 is SGHVS and CDR2 FQNEAQ. Trimming took off 4 bases at V and 2 bases at J, with 11 bases between the two ends. This CDR3 is built from 14 residues. This clonotype was sampled from a male donor with ankylosing spondylitis. Sequenced material: blood, either unsorted or a sorted T cell fraction (not recorded which). The rearrangement joins TRBV7-8 to TRBJ2-5; D gene uncertain. CDR3 bases: TGTGCCAGCAGCTACTCCCAGATGCAAGAGACCCAGTACTTC. It specifies CASSYSQMQETQYF.